The rows below give T cell receptor beta chains drawn from one sample of a study of T cell changes during pregnancy in multiple sclerosis. The method was immunoSEQ multiplex PCR; TCRdb's version includes in-frame clones alone and lacks a portion of them. Of some 60,000 clones listed, just over 90% were seen once; the top ten hold around 2.1%. This material consisted of peripheral blood, taken in the first trimester of pregnancy. The receptors were gathered from a female donor in good health, enrolled as a control in a pregnancy study. The CDR3 runs from the conserved cysteine through the conserved F or W. The D gene is left open where the match is weak. Rows may omit the clone size; those that give it use once, few, many or a size class.

V gene: TRBV7-8
D gene: TRBD2
clone size: NA
J gene: TRBJ2-1
CDR3 protein: CASSPGQRGGYNEQFF
CDR3 DNA: TGTGCCAGCAGCCCAGGCCAGCGGGGAGGATACAATGAGCAGTTCTTC

V gene: TRBV5-4
D gene: TRBD1
clone size: NA
J gene: TRBJ1-2
CDR3 protein: CASSSDRVGSYGYTF
CDR3 DNA: TGTGCCAGCAGCTCCGACAGGGTGGGATCATATGGCTACACCTTC

V gene: TRBV5-6
D gene: TRBD2
clone size: NA
J gene: TRBJ2-7
CDR3 protein: CASSLVAGGTWEQYF
CDR3 DNA: TGTGCCAGCAGCTTGGTAGCGGGAGGCACCTGGGAGCAGTACTTC

V gene: TRBV5-1
D gene: NA
clone size: NA
J gene: TRBJ2-7
CDR3 protein: CASSPWRVDEQYF
CDR3 DNA: TGCGCCAGCAGCCCGTGGCGGGTTGACGAGCAGTACTTC

V gene: TRBV7-6
D gene: NA
clone size: NA
J gene: TRBJ2-1
CDR3 protein: CASSFRTSGFYNEQFF
CDR3 DNA: TGTGCCAGCAGCTTCCGCACCAGCGGGTTCTACAATGAGCAGTTCTTC

V gene: TRBV5-1
D gene: NA
clone size: once
J gene: TRBJ2-3
CDR3 protein: CASSLAAASTDTQYF
CDR3 DNA: TGCGCCAGCAGCTTGGCGGCGGCGAGCACAGATACGCAGTATTTT

V gene: TRBV6-1
D gene: NA
clone size: NA
J gene: TRBJ2-2
CDR3 protein: CASTGVAATGELFF
CDR3 DNA: TGTGCCAGCACGGGGGTAGCGGCCACCGGGGAGCTGTTTTTT

V gene: TRBV5-6
D gene: NA
clone size: NA
J gene: TRBJ1-2
CDR3 protein: CASSLGQNHYGYTF
CDR3 DNA: TGTGCCAGCAGCTTGGGACAAAATCACTATGGCTACACCTTC

V gene: TRBV2
D gene: TRBD1
clone size: NA
J gene: TRBJ1-4
CDR3 protein: CASRQGASNEKLFF
CDR3 DNA: TGTGCCAGCCGGCAGGGGGCTTCTAATGAAAAACTGTTTTTT

V gene: TRBV6-5
D gene: NA
clone size: NA
J gene: TRBJ2-7
CDR3 protein: CASSYSFTGDEQYF
CDR3 DNA: TGTGCCAGCAGTTACTCCTTCACCGGTGACGAGCAGTACTTC

V gene: TRBV28
D gene: NA
clone size: NA
J gene: TRBJ2-7
CDR3 protein: CASSFLEGRYEQYF
CDR3 DNA: TGTGCCAGCAGTTTTTTAGAGGGTCGCTACGAGCAGTACTTC

V gene: TRBV6-4
D gene: NA
clone size: NA
J gene: TRBJ2-5
CDR3 protein: CASSDYTSLHLPLTQYF
CDR3 DNA: TGTGCCAGCAGTGACTACACCTCTCTTCACCTCCCGTTAACCCAGTACTTC

V gene: TRBV6-1
D gene: NA
clone size: NA
J gene: TRBJ2-5
CDR3 protein: CASHLQGRVEETQYF
CDR3 DNA: TGTGCCAGTCACCTACAAGGTCGGGTTGAAGAGACCCAGTACTTC

V gene: TRBV11-2
D gene: NA
clone size: once
J gene: TRBJ2-7
CDR3 protein: CASSQRGLHEQYF
CDR3 DNA: TGTGCCAGCAGCCAGCGAGGCCTTCACGAGCAGTACTTC

V gene: TRBV18
D gene: NA
clone size: few
J gene: TRBJ1-5
CDR3 protein: CASSPNTAQPQHF
CDR3 DNA: TGTGCCAGCTCACCAAACACCGCCCAGCCCCAGCATTTT

V gene: TRBV7-2
D gene: NA
clone size: NA
J gene: TRBJ2-5
CDR3 protein: CASIEGGGRETQYF
CDR3 DNA: TGTGCCAGCATCGAAGGGGGGGGAAGGGAGACCCAGTACTTC

V gene: TRBV5-6
D gene: NA
clone size: NA
J gene: TRBJ2-7
CDR3 protein: CASSLDPLQKTNYEQYF
CDR3 DNA: TGTGCCAGCAGCTTGGACCCCCTACAGAAAACAAACTACGAGCAGTACTTC

V gene: TRBV19
D gene: TRBD1
clone size: NA
J gene: TRBJ2-7
CDR3 protein: CASSMGPGQGLYEQYF
CDR3 DNA: TGTGCCAGTAGTATGGGACCGGGACAGGGTCTATACGAGCAGTACTTC

V gene: TRBV12-5
D gene: NA
clone size: NA
J gene: TRBJ2-1
CDR3 protein: CASGLDIASGEQFF
CDR3 DNA: TGTGCTAGTGGTTTGGACATAGCTTCCGGCGAGCAGTTCTTC

V gene: TRBV6-1
D gene: TRBD2
clone size: NA
J gene: TRBJ2-7
CDR3 protein: CASSGGGYEQYF
CDR3 DNA: TGTGCCAGTTCGGGGGGAGGCTACGAGCAGTACTTC

V gene: TRBV29-1
D gene: TRBD2
clone size: once
J gene: TRBJ2-1
CDR3 protein: CSVLSGSLNEQFF
CDR3 DNA: TGCAGCGTCCTTAGCGGGAGTTTAAATGAGCAGTTCTTC

V gene: TRBV6-5
D gene: TRBD2
clone size: NA
J gene: TRBJ2-1
CDR3 protein: CASSSSGRTNEQFF
CDR3 DNA: TGTGCCAGCAGTTCTAGCGGGAGGACGAATGAGCAGTTCTTC

V gene: TRBV5-4
D gene: TRBD1
clone size: NA
J gene: TRBJ2-1
CDR3 protein: CASSSRQGSYNEQFF
CDR3 DNA: TGTGCCAGCAGCTCACGACAGGGCTCCTACAATGAGCAGTTCTTC

V gene: TRBV14
D gene: NA
clone size: NA
J gene: TRBJ2-3
CDR3 protein: CASTPRAGSSTDTQYF
CDR3 DNA: TGTGCCAGCACCCCAAGGGCGGGGTCGAGCACAGATACGCAGTATTTT

V gene: TRBV7-9
D gene: NA
clone size: NA
J gene: TRBJ1-3
CDR3 protein: CASIRTGSGNTIYF
CDR3 DNA: TGTGCCAGCATAAGAACGGGGTCTGGAAACACCATATATTTT

V gene: TRBV27
D gene: TRBD2
clone size: NA
J gene: TRBJ2-1
CDR3 protein: CASSMRGSNEQFF
CDR3 DNA: TGTGCCAGCAGTATGCGCGGGAGCAATGAGCAGTTCTTC

V gene: TRBV9
D gene: NA
clone size: NA
J gene: TRBJ2-3
CDR3 protein: CASSLTPLETDTQYF
CDR3 DNA: TGTGCCAGCAGCTTAACCCCGCTAGAAACAGATACGCAGTATTTT

V gene: TRBV30
D gene: NA
clone size: NA
J gene: TRBJ1-2
CDR3 protein: CAWSVLEMYGYTF
CDR3 DNA: TGTGCCTGGAGTGTTCTGGAGATGTATGGCTACACCTTC

V gene: TRBV6-5
D gene: NA
clone size: NA
J gene: TRBJ1-2
CDR3 protein: CASSPLGVQNHGYTF
CDR3 DNA: TGTGCCAGCAGTCCCCTAGGTGTCCAGAATCATGGCTACACCTTC

V gene: TRBV28
D gene: NA
clone size: NA
J gene: TRBJ2-7
CDR3 protein: CASSFSYEQYF
CDR3 DNA: TGTGCCAGCAGTTTTAGCTACGAGCAGTACTTC

V gene: TRBV7-9
D gene: TRBD1
clone size: once
J gene: TRBJ2-7
CDR3 protein: CASSLGQGDGEQYF
CDR3 DNA: TGTGCCAGCAGCTTAGGACAGGGTGATGGCGAGCAGTACTTC

V gene: TRBV7-9
D gene: NA
clone size: NA
J gene: TRBJ2-3
CDR3 protein: CASSLLGGDTQYF
CDR3 DNA: TGTGCCAGCAGCTTATTAGGGGGAGATACGCAGTATTTT

V gene: TRBV18
D gene: TRBD1
clone size: NA
J gene: TRBJ2-7
CDR3 protein: CASSPPDRGYSYEQYF
CDR3 DNA: TGTGCCAGCTCACCACCGGACAGGGGCTACTCCTACGAGCAGTACTTC

V gene: TRBV5-4
D gene: NA
clone size: NA
J gene: TRBJ2-5
CDR3 protein: CASSLVQETQYF
CDR3 DNA: TGTGCCAGCAGCTTGGTACAAGAGACCCAGTACTTC

V gene: TRBV19
D gene: TRBD2
clone size: once
J gene: TRBJ2-6
CDR3 protein: CASSIPGLATGANVLTF
CDR3 DNA: TGTGCCAGTAGTATACCGGGACTAGCAACTGGGGCCAACGTCCTGACTTTC

V gene: TRBV2
D gene: NA
clone size: NA
J gene: TRBJ1-2
CDR3 protein: CASSFILTGANGYTF
CDR3 DNA: TGTGCCAGCAGTTTCATCCTGACAGGTGCCAATGGCTACACCTTC

V gene: TRBV15
D gene: TRBD2
clone size: NA
J gene: TRBJ2-2
CDR3 protein: CATTGLAGLPGELFF
CDR3 DNA: TGTGCCACCACCGGACTAGCGGGACTGCCCGGGGAGCTGTTTTTT

V gene: TRBV29-1
D gene: TRBD2
clone size: NA
J gene: TRBJ2-7
CDR3 protein: CSVASGSRSYEQYF
CDR3 DNA: TGCAGCGTGGCTAGCGGGAGTAGGTCCTACGAGCAGTACTTC

V gene: TRBV4-2
D gene: NA
clone size: NA
J gene: TRBJ1-2
CDR3 protein: CASSHDREQGRDGYTF
CDR3 DNA: TGTGCCAGCAGCCATGACCGGGAACAGGGAAGGGATGGCTACACCTTC

V gene: TRBV5-4
D gene: TRBD1
clone size: NA
J gene: TRBJ2-5
CDR3 protein: CASSLQGAEETQYF
CDR3 DNA: TGTGCCAGCAGCTTACAGGGGGCTGAAGAGACCCAGTACTTC

V gene: TRBV9
D gene: TRBD2
clone size: NA
J gene: TRBJ2-3
CDR3 protein: CASSSGLAAYTDTQYF
CDR3 DNA: TGTGCCAGCAGCTCGGGACTAGCGGCCTACACAGATACGCAGTATTTT

V gene: TRBV28
D gene: NA
clone size: once
J gene: TRBJ1-3
CDR3 protein: CASTGVLTGNTIYF
CDR3 DNA: TGTGCCAGCACCGGAGTATTAACTGGAAACACCATATATTTT

V gene: TRBV2
D gene: NA
clone size: once
J gene: TRBJ1-4
CDR3 protein: CASSEGFTANEKLFF
CDR3 DNA: TGTGCCAGCAGTGAAGGATTTACAGCTAATGAAAAACTGTTTTTT

V gene: TRBV27
D gene: NA
clone size: NA
J gene: TRBJ2-5
CDR3 protein: CASSSLQGSRETQYF
CDR3 DNA: TGTGCCAGCAGTTCGCTACAGGGTAGTAGGGAGACCCAGTACTTC

V gene: TRBV5-1
D gene: NA
clone size: NA
J gene: TRBJ2-7
CDR3 protein: CASSDRQGGTYEQYF
CDR3 DNA: TGCGCCAGCAGTGACAGACAGGGAGGTACCTACGAGCAGTACTTC

V gene: TRBV9
D gene: NA
clone size: NA
J gene: TRBJ1-1
CDR3 protein: CASSAGDIDYTEAFF
CDR3 DNA: TGTGCCAGCAGCGCCGGGGACATCGATTACACTGAAGCTTTCTTT

V gene: TRBV4-2
D gene: TRBD1
clone size: NA
J gene: TRBJ1-2
CDR3 protein: CASSQDQGTGLGYGYTF
CDR3 DNA: TGTGCCAGCAGCCAAGATCAGGGGACAGGGTTAGGTTATGGCTACACCTTC

V gene: TRBV4-1
D gene: TRBD1
clone size: NA
J gene: TRBJ2-1
CDR3 protein: CASSHGDRVAQFF
CDR3 DNA: TGCGCCAGCAGCCATGGAGACAGGGTAGCGCAGTTCTTC

V gene: TRBV5-8
D gene: NA
clone size: NA
J gene: TRBJ2-5
CDR3 protein: CASSRDPSGETQYF
CDR3 DNA: TGTGCCAGCAGCCGAGATCCATCTGGAGAGACCCAGTACTTC